A few counts support the clone carrying this T cell receptor beta chain. The target antigen is unknown. This entry belongs to a study of response to subunit inactivated influenza vaccine. Whole-study findings and limits: T cells newly recruited by each seasonal influenza vaccination are few, the authors suggested.

With 4 bases removed from V and 0 bases from J, the gap between germline ends came to 10 bases. Germline V gene sequence: CDR1 SGHNT, CDR2 YYREEE (reference sequence). This CDR3 contains 15 residues. MiXCR, run by TCRdb on the RT-PCR reads, gives a single entry per CDR3 protein. The table shows 630,000 or so distinct CDR3 sequences, with approximately 14% occurring only once. The TCR was taken from a man aged 50 to 60 who received an inactivated influenza vaccine. The chain recombines TRBV5-4 with TRBJ2-2; D gene ambiguous. The sample in question was PBMCs from blood, obtained 12 days after vaccination. The CDR3 is CASSPSTANTGELFF. For the CDR3, the DNA is TGTGCCAGCAGCCCCTCGACGGCGAACACCGGGGAGCTGTTTTTT. The full variable domain, with the rest looked up from reference TRBV5-4 and TRBJ2-2, is ETGVTQSPTHLIKTRGQQVTLRCSSQSGHNTVSWYQQALGQGPQFIFQYYREEENGRGNFPPRFSGLQFPNYSSELNVNALELDDSALYLCASSPSTANTGELFFGEGSRLTVL.